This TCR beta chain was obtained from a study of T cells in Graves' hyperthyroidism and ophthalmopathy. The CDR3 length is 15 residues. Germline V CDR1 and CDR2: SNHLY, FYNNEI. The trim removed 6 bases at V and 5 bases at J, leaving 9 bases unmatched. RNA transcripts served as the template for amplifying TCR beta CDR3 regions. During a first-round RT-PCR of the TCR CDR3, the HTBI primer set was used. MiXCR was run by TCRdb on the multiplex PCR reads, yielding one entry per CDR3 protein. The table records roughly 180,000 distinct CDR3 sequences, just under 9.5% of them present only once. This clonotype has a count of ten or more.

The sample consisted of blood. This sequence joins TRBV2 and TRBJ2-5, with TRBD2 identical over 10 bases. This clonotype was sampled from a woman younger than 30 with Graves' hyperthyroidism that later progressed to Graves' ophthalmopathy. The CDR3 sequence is CASRPLAGAGETQYF. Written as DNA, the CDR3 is TGTGCCAGCAGACCTCTAGCGGGGGCCGGGGAGACCCAGTACTTC.